This T cell receptor (beta chain) came from a study of vaccination and CD4 T cells after COVID-19. This CDR3 has 13 residues. Trimming left V 4 bases short and J 2 bases short, with 9 bases between. The germline gives CDR1 SGHNT, CDR2 YYREEE (reference sequence). This clonotype was counted a few times. Its specificity is not known. Sequencing of cultured CD4+ T cell DNA used the Oncomine TCR Beta short-read assay. Each CDR3 protein gets one entry after TCRdb re-called the PCR reads with MiXCR. The data contain more than 10,000 distinct CDR3 sequences, 73% of them singletons. Treatment reported: roughly ten-day PBMC culture with coronavirus spike peptide pools or control peptides (ViraFEST assay).

The rearrangement joins TRBV5-4 to TRBJ1-1; D remains ambiguous. The clonotype was recovered from a human donor who had recovered from COVID-19. The material sequenced was CD4+ T cells from blood, cultured in vitro. The DNA for the CDR3 is TGTGCCAGCAGCCCCGGATTTAACACTGAAGCTTTCTTT. This encodes CASSPGFNTEAFF.